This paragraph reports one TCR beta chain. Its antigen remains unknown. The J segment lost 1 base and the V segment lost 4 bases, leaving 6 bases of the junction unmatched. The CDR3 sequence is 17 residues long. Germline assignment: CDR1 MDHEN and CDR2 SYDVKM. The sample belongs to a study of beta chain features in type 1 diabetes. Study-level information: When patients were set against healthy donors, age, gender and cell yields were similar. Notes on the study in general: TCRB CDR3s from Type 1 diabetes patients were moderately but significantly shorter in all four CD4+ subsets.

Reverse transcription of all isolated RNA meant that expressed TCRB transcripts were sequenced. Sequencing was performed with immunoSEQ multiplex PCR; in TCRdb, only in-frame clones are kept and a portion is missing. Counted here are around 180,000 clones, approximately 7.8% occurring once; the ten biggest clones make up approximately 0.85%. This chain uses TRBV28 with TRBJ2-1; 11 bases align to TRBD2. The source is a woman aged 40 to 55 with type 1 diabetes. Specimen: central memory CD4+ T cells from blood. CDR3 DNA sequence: TGTGCCAGCAGTTCCGTCGGACTAGCGGGTTCCTACAATGAGCAGTTCTTC. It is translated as CASSSVGLAGSYNEQFF.